In its sample, the clone carrying this TCR beta chain was seen once. This record belongs to a study of T cell responses to AZD1222 COVID-19 vaccine. The CDR3 sequence is 14 residues long. The germline V gene has CDR1 SGHNT and CDR2 YYREEE (reference sequence). V lost 5 bases, J lost 6 bases, and 5 bases stayed unmatched. Clones were read by immunoSEQ multiplex PCR, and TCRdb kept only the in-frame ones, dropping some. The sample lists approximately 110,000 clones; roughly 90% were seen once. This clonotype was obtained from an adult in good health. Sequencing was performed on peripheral blood, taken on day 0 of AZD1222 vaccination. The rearrangement links TRBV5-4 to TRBJ2-3; 11 positions agree with TRBD2. The CDR3 sequence is CASSSSGRIDTQYF. The DNA for the CDR3 is TGTGCCAGCAGTTCTAGCGGGAGGATCGATACGCAGTATTTT.